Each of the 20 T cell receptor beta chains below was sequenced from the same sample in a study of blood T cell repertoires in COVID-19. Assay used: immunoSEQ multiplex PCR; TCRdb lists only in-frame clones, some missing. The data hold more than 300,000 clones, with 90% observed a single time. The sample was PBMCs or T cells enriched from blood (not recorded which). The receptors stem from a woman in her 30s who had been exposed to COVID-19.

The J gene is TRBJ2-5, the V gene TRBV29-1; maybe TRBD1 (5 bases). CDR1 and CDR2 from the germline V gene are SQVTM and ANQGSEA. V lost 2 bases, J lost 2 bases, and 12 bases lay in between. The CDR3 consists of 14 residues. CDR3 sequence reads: CSVEKWQGQETQYF. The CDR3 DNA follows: TGCAGCGTTGAAAAATGGCAGGGTCAAGAGACCCAGTACTTC.

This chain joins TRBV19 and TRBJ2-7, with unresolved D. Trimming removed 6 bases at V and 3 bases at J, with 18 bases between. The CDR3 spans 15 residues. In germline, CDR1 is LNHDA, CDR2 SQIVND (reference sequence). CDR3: CASRITASVHYEQYF. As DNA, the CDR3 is TGTGCCAGTAGGATAACAGCCTCGGTACACTACGAGCAGTACTTC.

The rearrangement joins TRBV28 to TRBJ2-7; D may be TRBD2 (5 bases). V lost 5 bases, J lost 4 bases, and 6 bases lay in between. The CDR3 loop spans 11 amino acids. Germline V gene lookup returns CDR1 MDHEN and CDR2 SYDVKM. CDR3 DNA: TGTGCCAGCAGTCGGGGTTACGAGCAGTACTTC. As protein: CASSRGYEQYF.

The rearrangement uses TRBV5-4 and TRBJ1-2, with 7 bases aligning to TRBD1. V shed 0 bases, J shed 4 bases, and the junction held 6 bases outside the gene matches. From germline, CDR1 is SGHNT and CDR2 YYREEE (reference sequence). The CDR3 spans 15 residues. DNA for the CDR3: TGTGCCAGCAGCTTGGTGAGAGGGGGCGGCTATGGCTACACCTTC. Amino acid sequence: CASSLVRGGGYGYTF.

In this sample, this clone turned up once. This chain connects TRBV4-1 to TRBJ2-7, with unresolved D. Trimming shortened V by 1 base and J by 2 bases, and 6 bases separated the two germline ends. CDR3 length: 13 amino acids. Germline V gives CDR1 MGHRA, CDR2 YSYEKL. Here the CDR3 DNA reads TGCGCCAGCAGCCAAGTAAATACCTACGAGCAGTACTTC. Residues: CASSQVNTYEQYF.

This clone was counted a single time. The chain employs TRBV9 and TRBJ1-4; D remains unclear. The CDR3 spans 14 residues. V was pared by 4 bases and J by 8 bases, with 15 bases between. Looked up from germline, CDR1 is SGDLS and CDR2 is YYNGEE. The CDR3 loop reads CASSPGHKREKLFF. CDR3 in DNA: TGTGCCAGCAGCCCCGGTCATAAGCGGGAAAAACTGTTTTTT.

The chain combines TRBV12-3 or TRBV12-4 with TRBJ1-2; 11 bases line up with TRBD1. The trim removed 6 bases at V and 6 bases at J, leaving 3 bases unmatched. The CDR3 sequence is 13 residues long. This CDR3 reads CASRRTGGHGYTF. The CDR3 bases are TGTGCCAGCAGGCGGACAGGGGGCCATGGCTACACCTTC.

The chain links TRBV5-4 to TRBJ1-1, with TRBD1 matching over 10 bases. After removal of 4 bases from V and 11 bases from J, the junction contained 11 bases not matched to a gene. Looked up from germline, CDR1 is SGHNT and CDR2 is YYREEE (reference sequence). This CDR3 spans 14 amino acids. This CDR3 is CASSQPTGTGVAFF. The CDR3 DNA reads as TGTGCCAGCAGCCAACCAACCGGGACAGGGGTTGCTTTCTTT.

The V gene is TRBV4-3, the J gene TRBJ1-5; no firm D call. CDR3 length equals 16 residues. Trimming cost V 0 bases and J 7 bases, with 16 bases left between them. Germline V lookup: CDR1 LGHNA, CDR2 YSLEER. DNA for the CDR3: TGCGCCAGCAGCCAAGATGTGGGTGGAGGGAGACAGCCCCAGCATTTT. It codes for CASSQDVGGGRQPQHF.

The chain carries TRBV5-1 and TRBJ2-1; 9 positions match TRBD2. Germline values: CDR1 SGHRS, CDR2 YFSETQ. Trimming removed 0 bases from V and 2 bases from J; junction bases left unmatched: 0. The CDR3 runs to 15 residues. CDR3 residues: CASSLERGAYNEQFF. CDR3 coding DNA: TGCGCCAGCAGCTTGGAGCGGGGGGCCTACAATGAGCAGTTCTTC.

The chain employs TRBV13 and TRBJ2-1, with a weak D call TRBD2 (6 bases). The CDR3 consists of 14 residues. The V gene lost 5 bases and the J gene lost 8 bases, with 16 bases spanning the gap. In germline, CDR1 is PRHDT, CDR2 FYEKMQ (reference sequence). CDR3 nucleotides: TGTGCCAGCAGCACCGAGAGGGGAGGCGATGAGCAGTTCTTC. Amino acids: CASSTERGGDEQFF. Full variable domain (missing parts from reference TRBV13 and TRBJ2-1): AAGVIQSPRHLIKEKRETATLKCYPIPRHDTVYWYQQGPGQDPQFLISFYEKMQSDKGSIPDRFSAQQFSDYHSELNMSSLELGDSALYFCASSTERGGDEQFFGPGTRLTVL.

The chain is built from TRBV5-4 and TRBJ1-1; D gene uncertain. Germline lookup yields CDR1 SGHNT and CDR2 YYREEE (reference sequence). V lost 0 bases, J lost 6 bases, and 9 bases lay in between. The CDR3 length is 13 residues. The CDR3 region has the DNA TGTGCCAGCAGCTTGGGGCGGGAATCTGAAGCTTTCTTT. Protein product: CASSLGRESEAFF.

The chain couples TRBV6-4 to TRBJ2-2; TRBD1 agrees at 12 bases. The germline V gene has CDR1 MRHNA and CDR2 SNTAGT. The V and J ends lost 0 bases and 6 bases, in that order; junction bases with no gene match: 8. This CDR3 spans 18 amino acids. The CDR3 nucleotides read TGTGCCAGCAGTGACTCATTTGGGACAGGGGGCTTCCCCGGGGAGCTGTTTTTT. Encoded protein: CASSDSFGTGGFPGELFF.

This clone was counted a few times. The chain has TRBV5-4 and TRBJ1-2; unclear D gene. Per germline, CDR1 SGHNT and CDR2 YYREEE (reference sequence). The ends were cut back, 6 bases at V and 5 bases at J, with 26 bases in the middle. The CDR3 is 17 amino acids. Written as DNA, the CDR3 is TGTGCCAGCACCCCAGGAGGATTGGGCCTCCGCCAATATGGCTACACCTTC. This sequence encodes CASTPGGLGLRQYGYTF.

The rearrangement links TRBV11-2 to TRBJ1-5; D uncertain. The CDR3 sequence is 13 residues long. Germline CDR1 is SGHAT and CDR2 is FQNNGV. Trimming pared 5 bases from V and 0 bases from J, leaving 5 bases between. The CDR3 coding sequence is TGTGCCAGCAGCGCAGGTAGCAATCAGCCCCAGCATTTT. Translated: CASSAGSNQPQHF.

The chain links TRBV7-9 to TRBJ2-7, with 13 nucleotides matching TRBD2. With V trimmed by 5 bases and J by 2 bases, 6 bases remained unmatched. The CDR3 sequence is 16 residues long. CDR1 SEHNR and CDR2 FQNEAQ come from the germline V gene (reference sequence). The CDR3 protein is CASSPGLAGNAYEQYF. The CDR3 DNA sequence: TGTGCCAGCAGCCCGGGACTAGCGGGAAATGCCTACGAGCAGTACTTC.

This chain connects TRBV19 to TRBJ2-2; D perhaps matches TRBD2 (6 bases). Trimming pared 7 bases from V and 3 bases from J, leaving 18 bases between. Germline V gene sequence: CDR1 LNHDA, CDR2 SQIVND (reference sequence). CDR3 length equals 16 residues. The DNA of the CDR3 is TGTGCCAGTAACGTAGCGGCTTTTTTGTACACCGGGGAGCTGTTTTTT. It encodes CASNVAAFLYTGELFF. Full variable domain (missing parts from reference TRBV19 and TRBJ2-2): DGGITQSPKYLFRKEGQNVTLSCEQNLNHDAMYWYRQDPGQGLRLIYYSQIVNDFQKGDIAEGYSVSREKKESFPLTVTSAQKNPTAFYLCASNVAAFLYTGELFFGEGSRLTVL.

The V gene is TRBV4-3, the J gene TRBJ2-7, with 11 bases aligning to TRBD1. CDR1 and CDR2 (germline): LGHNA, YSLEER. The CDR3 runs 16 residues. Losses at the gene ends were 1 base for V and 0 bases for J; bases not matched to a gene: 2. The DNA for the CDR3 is TGCGCCAGCAGCCAAGGGACAGGGGGCTACTCCTACGAGCAGTACTTC. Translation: CASSQGTGGYSYEQYF.

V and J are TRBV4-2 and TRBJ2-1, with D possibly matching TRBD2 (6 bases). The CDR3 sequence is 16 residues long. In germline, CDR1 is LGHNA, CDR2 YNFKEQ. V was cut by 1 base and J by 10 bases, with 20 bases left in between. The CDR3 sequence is CASSQVVSSRGNEQFF. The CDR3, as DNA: TGTGCCAGCAGCCAAGTAGTGTCTAGCCGCGGGAACGAGCAGTTCTTC.

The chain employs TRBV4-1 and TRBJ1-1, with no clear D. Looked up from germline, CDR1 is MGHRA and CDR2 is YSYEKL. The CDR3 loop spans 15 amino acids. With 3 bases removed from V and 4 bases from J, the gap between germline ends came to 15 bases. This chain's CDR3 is CASSQTPTGITEAFF. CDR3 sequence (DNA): TGCGCCAGCAGCCAGACACCCACGGGAATCACTGAAGCTTTCTTT.